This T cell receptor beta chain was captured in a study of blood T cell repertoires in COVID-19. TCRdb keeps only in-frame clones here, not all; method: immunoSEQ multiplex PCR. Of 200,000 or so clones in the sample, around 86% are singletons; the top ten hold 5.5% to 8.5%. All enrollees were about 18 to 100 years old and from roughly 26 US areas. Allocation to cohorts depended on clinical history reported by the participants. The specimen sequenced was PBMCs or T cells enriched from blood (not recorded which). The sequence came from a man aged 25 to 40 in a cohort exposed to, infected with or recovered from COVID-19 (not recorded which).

The CDR3 loop reads CASAGGAAGELFF. The CDR3 DNA sequence: TGTGCCAGCGCAGGGGGCGCAGCCGGGGAGCTGTTTTTT. The chain has TRBV12-3 or TRBV12-4 and TRBJ2-2; 8 bases match TRBD1. V lost 8 bases to trimming and J lost 6 bases; unmatched junction nucleotides: 5. The CDR3 totals 13 residues.